This TCR beta chain originates from a study of blood T cell dynamics during melanoma immunotherapy. As for time point: pre-treatment baseline. Sampling occurred pretreatment (T0) and at week 3 (W3), after cycle one of checkpoint blockade. Every bulk PBMC sample received the same 350 ng of DNA. Here immunoSEQ multiplex PCR was the method, and the copy in TCRdb shows in-frame clones only, minus some. The sample shows some 16,000 clones, roughly 84% of them seen only once. The sample here was blood, taken from a patient treated with checkpoint blockade. This clonotype was sampled from a human donor with melanoma.

The DNA of the CDR3 is TGTGCCTGGAGTGTACCCAGGGGGTACGAGCAGTACTTC. Encoded protein: CAWSVPRGYEQYF. The V call is TRBV30, the J call TRBJ2-7, with TRBD1 matching 7 bases. CDR1 is GTSNPN and CDR2 is SVGIG in the germline V gene (reference sequence). The CDR3 contains 13 residues. The trim removed 0 bases at V and 4 bases at J, leaving 3 bases unmatched.